The clone carrying this T cell receptor beta chain has more than one count but fewer than ten. This entry comes from a study of long-term antiretroviral therapy in people with HIV. Assay version v3.0 of immunoSEQ was used, and it was run at survey level. Measured with immunoSEQ multiplex PCR; TCRdb has only the in-frame clones, and not every one. Of over 15,000 clones in the sample, more than 80% are singletons; the top ten hold roughly a tenth. The CDR3 length is 15 residues. Germline V gene lookup returns CDR1 SEHNR and CDR2 FQNEAQ (reference sequence). V lost 0 bases and J 5 bases, leaving 8 bases between the germline ends.

The chain couples TRBV7-9 to TRBJ1-6, with D unresolved. Sequencing was performed on unsorted PBMCs, taken 0.2 years after starting antiretroviral therapy. The TCR was taken from a woman aged 40 to 49 with HIV. This CDR3 is CASSLAVGDNSPLHF. In DNA form, the CDR3 reads TGTGCCAGCAGCTTAGCAGTAGGTGATAATTCACCCCTCCACTTT.